Presented here are 5 T cell receptor beta chains from one specimen sequenced in a study of TIL therapy for anti-PD-1-resistant metastatic lung cancer. Time point described: pre-treatment sample, taken before nivolumab and TIL therapy. The libraries were made with immunoSEQ v3. The table came from immunoSEQ multiplex PCR; TCRdb's copy has only in-frame clones and leaves some out. Of just under 60,000 clones listed, around 70% were seen once; the top ten hold less than 2%. The material sequenced was blood, taken at baseline. The receptors originated from a person aged 25-85 years with non-small cell lung cancer.

The rearrangement uses TRBV7-3 and TRBJ2-3; no clear D. Germline values: CDR1 SGHTA, CDR2 FQGTGA. V was clipped by 0 bases and J by 6 bases, with 10 bases between them. This CDR3 contains 14 residues. Here the CDR3 DNA reads TGTGCCAGCAGCTTAACTGCGTCTTGGGATACGCAGTATTTT. It codes for CASSLTASWDTQYF.

The chain carries TRBV4-2 and TRBJ2-7; the match to TRBD2 covers 8 bases. Germline V gene data show CDR1 as LGHNA and CDR2 as YNFKEQ. V gave up 0 bases and J gave up 1 base; unmatched junction bases: 11. The CDR3 is 18 residues long. This CDR3 is CASSQESTTSASSYEQYF. The CDR3 nucleotides read TGTGCCAGCAGCCAAGAGTCGACGACTAGCGCCTCATCCTACGAGCAGTACTTC.

The rearrangement uses TRBV19 and TRBJ2-1; TRBD1 aligns across 7 bases. Germline CDR1 is LNHDA and CDR2 is SQIVND (reference sequence). This CDR3 comprises 14 residues. V shed 3 bases, J shed 7 bases, and the junction held 6 bases outside the gene matches. The CDR3 nucleotides read TGTGCCAGTAGTATTGGGTACAGGGGTAATGAGCAGTTCTTC. Translation: CASSIGYRGNEQFF.

The rearrangement joins TRBV4-3 to TRBJ2-1; maybe TRBD1 (5 bases). V was cut by 5 bases and J by 1 base, with 6 bases left in between. This CDR3 has 13 amino acids. Germline CDR1 is LGHNA and CDR2 is YSLEER. This CDR3 reads CASSDSSYNEQFF. In DNA, the CDR3 is TGCGCCAGCAGCGACAGTTCCTACAATGAGCAGTTCTTC.

This chain uses TRBV19 with TRBJ1-6; possibly TRBD1 for D (6 bases). The CDR3 consists of 16 residues. Germline V gene sequence: CDR1 LNHDA, CDR2 SQIVND (reference sequence). Trimming removed 1 base at V and 5 bases at J, with 12 bases between. The CDR3 sequence is CASSIADSLDNSPLHF. As DNA, the CDR3 is TGTGCCAGTAGTATAGCGGACAGCCTCGATAATTCACCCCTCCACTTT.